The clone carrying this T cell receptor (beta chain) was found many times. What it binds is unknown. Alpha and beta constant-region primers primed reverse transcription of 400 to 650 ng RNA. Each of the alpha and beta chains got its own library through chain-specific third strand synthesis with indices. MiXCR, run by TCRdb on the 5' RACE reads, gives a single entry per CDR3 protein. The sample contains 5,000 to 6,500 distinct CDR3 sequences, about 8.7% of which appear only once. Per the germline V gene, CDR1 is GTSNPN and CDR2 is SVGIG (reference sequence). V lost 4 bases, J lost 9 bases, and 15 bases stayed unmatched. This CDR3 has 15 residues. These data originate in a study of HIV-infected patients and healthy controls. Study-wide background: No general T-cell lymphocytopenia was present, and per-chain CDR3 totals resembled those of controls. General study points: Mean usage of eight alpha and eight beta V genes differed significantly in HIV-infected patients versus controls. Diversity differences between study cohorts were not due to their slight age and sex differences.

Whole blood was used without fractionation, so all unsorted peripheral T cells were included. The RNA source was a roughly 2.4 ml peripheral blood draw. The chain combines TRBV30 with TRBJ2-7; the match to TRBD2 covers 10 bases. Sample: blood, taken before antiretroviral therapy. The receptor comes from an adult with HIV infection. CDR3 in amino acids: CAWTRIAGGRIGQYF. DNA of the CDR3: TGTGCCTGGACCCGTATAGCGGGAGGCCGCATTGGGCAGTACTTC.